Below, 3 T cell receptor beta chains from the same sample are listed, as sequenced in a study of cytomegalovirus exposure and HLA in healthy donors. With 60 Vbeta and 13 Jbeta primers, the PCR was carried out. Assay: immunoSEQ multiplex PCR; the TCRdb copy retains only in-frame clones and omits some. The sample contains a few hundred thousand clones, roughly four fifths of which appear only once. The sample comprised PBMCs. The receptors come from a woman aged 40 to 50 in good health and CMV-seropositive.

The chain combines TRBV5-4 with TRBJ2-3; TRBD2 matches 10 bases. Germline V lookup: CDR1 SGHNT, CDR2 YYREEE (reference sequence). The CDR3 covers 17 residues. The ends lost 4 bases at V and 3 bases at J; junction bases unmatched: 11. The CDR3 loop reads CASSARTSGLRTDTQYF. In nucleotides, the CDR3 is TGTGCCAGCAGCGCCAGGACTAGCGGACTTAGAACAGATACGCAGTATTTT.

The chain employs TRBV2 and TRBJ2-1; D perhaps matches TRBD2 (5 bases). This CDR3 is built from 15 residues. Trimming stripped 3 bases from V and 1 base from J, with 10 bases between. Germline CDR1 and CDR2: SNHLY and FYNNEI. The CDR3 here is CASSEGSVSYNEQFF. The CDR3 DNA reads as TGTGCCAGCAGTGAGGGTAGCGTTTCCTACAATGAGCAGTTCTTC.

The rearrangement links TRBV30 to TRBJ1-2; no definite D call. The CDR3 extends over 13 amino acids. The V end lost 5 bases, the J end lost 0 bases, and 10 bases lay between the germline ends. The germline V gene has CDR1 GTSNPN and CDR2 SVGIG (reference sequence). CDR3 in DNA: TGTGCCTGGGGCCCCGGGACTAACTATGGCTACACCTTC. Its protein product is CAWGPGTNYGYTF.